These 18 T cell receptor beta chains came from one sample sequenced in a study of T cells in Graves' hyperthyroidism and ophthalmopathy. Amplification of TCR beta CDR3 regions used RNA as the template. In the first-round RT-PCR of the TCR CDR3, the HTBI primer set was used. From the multiplex PCR reads, TCRdb called clonotypes with MiXCR, one entry per CDR3 protein. The table shows about 400,000 distinct CDR3 sequences, with 14% to 15% occurring only once. The sample consisted of blood. The receptors were gathered from a man younger than 30 with Graves' ophthalmopathy.

Only a few counts were recorded for this clonotype. The chain recombines TRBV4-1 with TRBJ2-7, with TRBD1 as a possible D gene (6 bases). Germline CDR1 is MGHRA and CDR2 is YSYEKL. The CDR3 totals 15 residues. V was cut by 0 bases and J by 2 bases, with 11 bases left in between. The CDR3 region has the DNA TGCGCCAGCAGCCAAGAGTACAGGGCGCCCTACGAGCAGTACTTC. Protein sequence: CASSQEYRAPYEQYF.

In its sample, this clonotype was seen a few times. As DNA, the CDR3 is TGTGCCACCAGTGACGTACAGGGGCGGGAGGCAGATACGCAGTATTTT. Translated, it gives CATSDVQGREADTQYF. The rearrangement links TRBV24-1 to TRBJ2-3, with D possibly matching TRBD2 (8 bases). The germline gives CDR1 KGHDR, CDR2 SFDVKD. Trimming cost V 4 bases and J 4 bases, with 17 bases left between them. This CDR3 is built from 16 residues.

The chain uses TRBV18 and TRBJ1-2, with TRBD1 matching over 9 bases. The germline V gene has CDR1 KGHSH and CDR2 LQKENI. V lost 5 bases and J lost 3; bases outside the gene matches: 10. The CDR3 length is 16 residues. CDR3 nucleotide sequence: TGTGCCAGCTCATTACGGGACAGGGTCTGGGACTATGGCTACACCTTC. Its translation: CASSLRDRVWDYGYTF.

This clonotype came up many times. The rearrangement uses TRBV7-9 and TRBJ1-6; no clear D. The CDR3 is 15 amino acids. Germline CDR1 and CDR2: SEHNR and FQNEAQ (reference sequence). The ends were cut back, 1 base at V and 7 bases at J, with 11 bases in the middle. CDR3 nucleotides: TGTGCCAGCAGCTTAGATGAGGAAACAAATTCACCCCTCCACTTT. Its translation: CASSLDEETNSPLHF.

As regards this clonotype: A read error may explain this, as a much larger clone is one base away. The chain couples TRBV12-3 or TRBV12-4 to TRBJ2-2, with D hard to call. CDR3 length equals 12 residues. The CDR3 DNA reads as TGTGTCAGTCCTGGTCGCACCGGGGAGCTGTTTTTT. It specifies CVSPGRTGELFF.

This clonotype was recorded a few times. This chain joins TRBV19 and TRBJ1-1, with TRBD1 as a possible D gene (6 bases). V dropped 7 bases and J dropped 5 bases, with 17 bases sitting between them. CDR3 size: 14 residues. CDR1 and CDR2 (germline): LNHDA, SQIVND (reference sequence). The chain's CDR3 is CASTDRGAWTEAFF. In nucleotides, the CDR3 is TGTGCCAGTACCGATAGGGGGGCGTGGACTGAAGCTTTCTTT. Full variable domain (missing parts from reference TRBV19 and TRBJ1-1): DGGITQSPKYLFRKEGQNVTLSCEQNLNHDAMYWYRQDPGQGLRLIYYSQIVNDFQKGDIAEGYSVSREKKESFPLTVTSAQKNPTAFYLCASTDRGAWTEAFFGQGTRLTVV.

In its sample, this clonotype was seen many times. V usage is TRBV20-1 and J usage is TRBJ2-5; D unclear. The germline gives CDR1 DFQATT, CDR2 SNEGSKA (reference sequence). V lost 0 bases and J 5 bases, leaving 13 bases between the germline ends. This CDR3 is built from 14 residues. The CDR3 bases are TGCAGTGCTAGAGAGCCATCAGGTCGGGAGACCCAGTACTTC. Protein product: CSAREPSGRETQYF.

This clonotype was counted ten times or more. The chain carries TRBV6-1 and TRBJ2-1; D possibly corresponds to TRBD1 (6 bases). The ends were cut back, 7 bases at V and 8 bases at J, with 12 bases in the middle. This CDR3 has 12 amino acids. CDR1 MNHNS and CDR2 SASEGT come from the germline V gene. The DNA of the CDR3 is TGTGCCAGCACCATGGACAGTCATGAGCAGTTCTTC. Translated, it gives CASTMDSHEQFF.

This clonotype occurred many times. This chain joins TRBV5-1 and TRBJ2-5; a possible D gene is TRBD1 (5 bases). V lost 4 bases and J lost 5, with 12 bases in between. Germline V gene sequence: CDR1 SGHRS, CDR2 YFSETQ. The CDR3 spans 13 residues. The CDR3 spells CASSTRGMETQYF. The CDR3 DNA reads TGCGCCAGCAGCACAAGGGGAATGGAGACCCAGTACTTC.

This clonotype was counted ten times or more. The genes are TRBV12-3 or TRBV12-4 and TRBJ2-3; maybe TRBD2 (6 bases). The V gene lost 8 bases and the J gene lost 3 bases, with 6 bases spanning the gap. This CDR3 is built from 11 residues. For the CDR3, the DNA is TGTGCCAGCGGAGGGACAGATACGCAGTATTTT. As protein: CASGGTDTQYF.

This clonotype showed up just a few times. The V and J genes are TRBV7-2 and TRBJ2-7; TRBD2 matches 14 bases. CDR3 length: 15 residues. V gave up 6 bases and J gave up 4 bases; unmatched junction bases: 5. Germline CDR1 SGHTA, CDR2 FQGNSA. CDR3 amino acids: CASRGLAGVTYEQYF. The CDR3, as DNA: TGTGCCAGCAGGGGACTAGCGGGAGTAACATACGAGCAGTACTTC. The whole variable domain, remainder taken from reference TRBV7-2 and TRBJ2-7, is GAGVSQSPSNKVTEKGKDVELRCDPISGHTALYWYRQSLGQGLEFLIYFQGNSAPDKSGLPSDRFSAERTGGSVSTLTIQRTQQEDSAVYLCASRGLAGVTYEQYFGPGTRLTVT.

This clonotype was observed a few times. The chain joins TRBV6-1 to TRBJ1-2, with 8 positions matching TRBD1. Unmatched junction bases numbered 9, after V lost 5 bases and J lost 10 bases. This CDR3 is built from 13 residues. Germline CDR1 reads MNHNS; CDR2 reads SASEGT. In nucleotides, the CDR3 is TGTGCCAGCAGTTCCGGGACAGGCTCTCCCTACACCTTC. Protein: CASSSGTGSPYTF.

This clonotype was seen repeatedly, ten times or more. The chain has TRBV20-1 and TRBJ2-7; D may be TRBD1 (5 bases). Germline CDR1 is DFQATT and CDR2 is SNEGSKA (reference sequence). This CDR3 is 14 amino acids long. With 0 bases removed from V and 2 bases from J, the gap between germline ends came to 11 bases. The CDR3 nucleotides are TGCAGTGCTAGAGACCCTCAGGGTCCCTACGAGCAGTACTTC. Encoded protein: CSARDPQGPYEQYF.

The table lists this clonotype with many counts. The chain combines TRBV7-9 with TRBJ2-7; 7 bases map to TRBD2. Trimming at V came to 2 bases and at J to 6 bases, leaving 16 bases not matched to a gene. This CDR3 has 17 amino acids. The germline CDR1 and CDR2 sequences are SEHNR and FQNEAQ (reference sequence). The chain's CDR3 is CASSLPSLGSSGSEQYF. The DNA of the CDR3 is TGTGCCAGCAGCTTACCATCACTCGGGTCTAGCGGCAGCGAGCAGTACTTC.

The chain has TRBV11-2 and TRBJ2-1; 9 nucleotides match TRBD2. This CDR3 is built from 14 residues. V dropped 2 bases and J dropped 6; count of bases not matched to a gene: 2. Germline values: CDR1 SGHAT, CDR2 FQNNGV. Written as DNA, the CDR3 is TGTGCCAGCAGCTTACTGACTAGCGGCAATGAGCAGTTCTTC. It specifies CASSLLTSGNEQFF.

This clonotype was found many times. The chain links TRBV20-1 to TRBJ2-7; the D is unclear. CDR3 size: 14 residues. The germline V and J ends were trimmed by 3 bases and 2 bases, with 14 bases remaining between them. Germline V CDR1 and CDR2: DFQATT, SNEGSKA (reference sequence). CDR3 loop: CSASLSVTAYEQYF. In nucleotides, the CDR3 is TGCAGTGCTAGCTTGAGTGTTACCGCCTACGAGCAGTACTTC.

This clonotype was recorded a few times. The chain couples TRBV25-1 to TRBJ2-7, with a possible D match to TRBD2 (5 bases). The V end lost 3 bases, the J end lost 3 bases, and 12 bases lay between the germline ends. This CDR3 region has 14 residues. Germline assignment: CDR1 MGHDK and CDR2 SYGVNS. The CDR3: CASSDQDGLYEQYF. CDR3 in DNA: TGTGCCAGCAGTGACCAGGACGGACTCTACGAGCAGTACTTC.

This clonotype has a count of ten or more. The CDR3 sequence: CSASTPLGGQGYGYTF. The CDR3 bases are TGCAGTGCTAGTACCCCCTTAGGGGGACAGGGCTATGGCTACACCTTC. The rearrangement joins TRBV20-1 to TRBJ1-2, with 9 bases aligning to TRBD1. Germline values: CDR1 DFQATT, CDR2 SNEGSKA (reference sequence). The CDR3 sequence is 16 residues long. Trimming took 3 bases from V and 4 from J; bases not matched to a gene: 12.